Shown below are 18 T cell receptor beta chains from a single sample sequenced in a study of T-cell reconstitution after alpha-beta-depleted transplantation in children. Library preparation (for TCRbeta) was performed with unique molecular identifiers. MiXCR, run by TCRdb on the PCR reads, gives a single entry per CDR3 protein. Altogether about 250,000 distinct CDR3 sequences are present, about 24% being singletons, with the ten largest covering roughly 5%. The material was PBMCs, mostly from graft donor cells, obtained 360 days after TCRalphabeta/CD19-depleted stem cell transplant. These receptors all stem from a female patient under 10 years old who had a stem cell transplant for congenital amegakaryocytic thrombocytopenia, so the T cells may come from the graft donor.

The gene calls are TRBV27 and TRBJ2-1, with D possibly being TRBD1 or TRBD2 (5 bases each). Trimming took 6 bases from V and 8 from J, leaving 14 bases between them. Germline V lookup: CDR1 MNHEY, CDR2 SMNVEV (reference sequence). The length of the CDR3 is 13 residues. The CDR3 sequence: CASSLRDHHEQFF. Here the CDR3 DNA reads TGTGCCAGCAGCCTCCGGGACCACCATGAGCAGTTCTTC.

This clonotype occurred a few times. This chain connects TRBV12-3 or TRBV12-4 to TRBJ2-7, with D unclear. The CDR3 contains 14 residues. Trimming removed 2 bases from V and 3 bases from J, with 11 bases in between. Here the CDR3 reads CASSLWQVGYEQYF. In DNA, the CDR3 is TGTGCCAGCAGTTTATGGCAGGTCGGCTACGAGCAGTACTTC.

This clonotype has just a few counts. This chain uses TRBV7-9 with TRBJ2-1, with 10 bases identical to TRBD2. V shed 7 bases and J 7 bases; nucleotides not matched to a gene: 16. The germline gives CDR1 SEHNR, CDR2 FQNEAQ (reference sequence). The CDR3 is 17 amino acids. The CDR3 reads CASKRSRIAGGPNEQFF. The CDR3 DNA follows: TGTGCCAGCAAACGAAGCCGCATAGCGGGGGGCCCGAATGAGCAGTTCTTC.

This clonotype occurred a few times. The CDR3 loop is CASSRWGAPSYEQYF. CDR3 coding DNA: TGTGCCAGCAGCCGTTGGGGGGCGCCCTCCTACGAGCAGTACTTC. The chain uses TRBV28 and TRBJ2-7; perhaps D is TRBD1 or TRBD2 (6 bases each). V shed 6 bases and J shed 0 bases, with 15 bases lying between them. Per the germline V gene, CDR1 is MDHEN and CDR2 is SYDVKM. CDR3 length: 15 residues. The entire variable domain, with the rest obtained from reference TRBV28 and TRBJ2-7, is as follows: DVKVTQSSRYLVKRTGEKVFLECVQDMDHENMFWYRQDPGLGLRLIYFSYDVKMKEKGDIPEGYSVSREKKERFSLILESASTNQTSMYLCASSRWGAPSYEQYFGPGTRLTVT.

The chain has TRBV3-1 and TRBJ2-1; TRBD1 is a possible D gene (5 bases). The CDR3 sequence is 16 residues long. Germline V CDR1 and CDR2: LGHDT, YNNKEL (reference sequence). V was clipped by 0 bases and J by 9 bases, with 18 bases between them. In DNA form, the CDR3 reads TGTGCCAGCAGCCAAGAGGGGCTAACTTGGGCCGGTGAGCAGTTCTTC. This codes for CASSQEGLTWAGEQFF.

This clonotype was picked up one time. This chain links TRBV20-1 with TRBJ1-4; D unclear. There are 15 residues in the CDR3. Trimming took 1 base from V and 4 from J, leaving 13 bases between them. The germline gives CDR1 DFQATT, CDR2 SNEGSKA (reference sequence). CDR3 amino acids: CSARGADRLNEKLFF. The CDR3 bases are TGCAGTGCTAGAGGTGCGGACCGACTTAATGAAAAACTGTTTTTT.

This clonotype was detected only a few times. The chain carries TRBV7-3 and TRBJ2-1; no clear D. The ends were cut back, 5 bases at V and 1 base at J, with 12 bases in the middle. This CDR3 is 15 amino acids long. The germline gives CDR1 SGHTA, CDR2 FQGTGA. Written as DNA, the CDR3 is TGTGCCAGCAGCAGAAATGATCTATCCTACAATGAGCAGTTCTTC. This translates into CASSRNDLSYNEQFF.

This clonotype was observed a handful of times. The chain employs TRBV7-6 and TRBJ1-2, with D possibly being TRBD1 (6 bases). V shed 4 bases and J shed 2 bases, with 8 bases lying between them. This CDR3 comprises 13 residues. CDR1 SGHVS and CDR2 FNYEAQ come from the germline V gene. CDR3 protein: CASSYQGNYGYTF. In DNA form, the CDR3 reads TGTGCCAGCAGCTATCAGGGGAACTATGGCTACACCTTC.

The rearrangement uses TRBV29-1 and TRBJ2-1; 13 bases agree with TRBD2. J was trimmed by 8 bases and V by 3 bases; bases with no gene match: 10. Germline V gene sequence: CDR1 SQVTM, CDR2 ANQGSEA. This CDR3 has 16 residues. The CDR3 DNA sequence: TGCAGCGTTGACCCCTGGACTAGCGGGAGTCGGGATGAGCAGTTCTTC. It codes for CSVDPWTSGSRDEQFF.

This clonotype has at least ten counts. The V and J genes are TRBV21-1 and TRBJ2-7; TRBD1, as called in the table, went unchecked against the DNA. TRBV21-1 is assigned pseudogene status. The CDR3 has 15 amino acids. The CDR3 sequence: CASSKDGQGSYEQYF. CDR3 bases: TGTGCCAGCAGCAAAGACGGGCAGGGTTCCTACGAGCAGTACTTC.

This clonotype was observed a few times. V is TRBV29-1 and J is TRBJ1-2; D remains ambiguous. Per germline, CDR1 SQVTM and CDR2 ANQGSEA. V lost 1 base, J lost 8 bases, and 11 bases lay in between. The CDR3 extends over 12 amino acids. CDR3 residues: CSVEGAGGGYTF. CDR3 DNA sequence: TGCAGCGTTGAAGGGGCAGGAGGCGGCTACACCTTC.

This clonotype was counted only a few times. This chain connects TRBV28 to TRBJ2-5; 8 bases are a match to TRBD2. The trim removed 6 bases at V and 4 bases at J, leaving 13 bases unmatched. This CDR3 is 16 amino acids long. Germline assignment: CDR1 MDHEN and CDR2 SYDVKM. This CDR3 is CASSRPGGPEVETQYF. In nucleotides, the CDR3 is TGTGCCAGCAGCCGGCCGGGAGGGCCTGAGGTAGAGACCCAGTACTTC.

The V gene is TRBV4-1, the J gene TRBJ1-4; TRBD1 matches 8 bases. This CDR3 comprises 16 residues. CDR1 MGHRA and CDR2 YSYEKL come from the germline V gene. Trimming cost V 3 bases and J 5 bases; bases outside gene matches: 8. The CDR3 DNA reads TGCGCCAGCAGCCAGCTGATGACAGGGGCGAATGAAAAACTGTTTTTT. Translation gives CASSQLMTGANEKLFF.

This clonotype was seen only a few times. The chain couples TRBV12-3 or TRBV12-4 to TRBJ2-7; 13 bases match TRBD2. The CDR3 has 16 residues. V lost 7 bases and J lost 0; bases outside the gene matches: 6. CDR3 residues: CASTKGLAGASYEQYF. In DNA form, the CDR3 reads TGTGCCAGCACCAAAGGACTAGCGGGGGCCTCCTACGAGCAGTACTTC.

CDR3 nucleotides: TGCAGTGCGGCCCCCGGACAGGGTTACTACGAGCAGTACTTC. Translation gives CSAAPGQGYYEQYF. The genes are TRBV20-1 and TRBJ2-7, with TRBD1 matching 8 bases. The germline V gene has CDR1 DFQATT and CDR2 SNEGSKA (reference sequence). The CDR3 is 14 residues long. V was clipped by 6 bases and J by 3 bases; unmatched bases: 10.

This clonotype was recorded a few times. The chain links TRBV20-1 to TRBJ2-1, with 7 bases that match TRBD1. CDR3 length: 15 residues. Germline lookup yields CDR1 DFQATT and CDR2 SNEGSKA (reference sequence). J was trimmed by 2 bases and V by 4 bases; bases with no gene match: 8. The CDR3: CSAIGTVFTYNEQFF. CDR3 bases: TGCAGTGCTATCGGGACAGTTTTTACCTACAATGAGCAGTTCTTC.

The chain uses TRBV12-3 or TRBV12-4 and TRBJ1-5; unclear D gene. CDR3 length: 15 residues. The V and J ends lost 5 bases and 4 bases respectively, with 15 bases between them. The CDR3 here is CASSIDHRGNQPQHF. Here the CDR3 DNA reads TGTGCCAGCAGTATTGATCACAGAGGAAATCAGCCCCAGCATTTT.

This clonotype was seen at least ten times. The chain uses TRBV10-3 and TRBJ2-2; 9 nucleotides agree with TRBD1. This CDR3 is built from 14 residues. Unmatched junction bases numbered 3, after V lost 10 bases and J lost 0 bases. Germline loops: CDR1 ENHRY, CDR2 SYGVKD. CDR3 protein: CATTGGANTGELFF. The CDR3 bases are TGTGCCACAACAGGGGGCGCGAACACCGGGGAGCTGTTTTTT.